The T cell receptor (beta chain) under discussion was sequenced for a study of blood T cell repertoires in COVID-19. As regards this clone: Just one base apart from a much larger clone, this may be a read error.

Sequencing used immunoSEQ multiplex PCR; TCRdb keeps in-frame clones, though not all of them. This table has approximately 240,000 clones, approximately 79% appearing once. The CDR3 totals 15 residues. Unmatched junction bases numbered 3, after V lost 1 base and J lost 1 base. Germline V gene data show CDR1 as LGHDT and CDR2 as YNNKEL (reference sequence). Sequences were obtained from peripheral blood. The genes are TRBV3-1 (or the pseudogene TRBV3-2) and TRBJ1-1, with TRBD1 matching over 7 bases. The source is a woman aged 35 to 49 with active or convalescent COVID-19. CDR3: CASSQANRGNTEAFF. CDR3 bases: TGTGCCAGCAGCCAAGCCAACAGGGGGAACACTGAAGCTTTCTTT.